The following is a T cell receptor beta chain sequence with its context. This entry is derived from a study of early T cells in non-severe SARS-CoV-2 infection. Trimming removed 4 bases at V and 0 bases at J, with 10 bases between. The germline V gene encodes CDR1 MNHNS and CDR2 SASEGT. This CDR3 is 14 amino acids long. MiXCR, run by TCRdb on the 5' RACE reads, gives a single entry per CDR3 protein. The sample lists some 57,000 distinct CDR3 sequences, less than 9.5% seen once, with around 4.5% in the top ten. Material for sequencing was whole blood. The gene calls are TRBV6-1 and TRBJ2-7; TRBD1 might be the D (6 bases). The origin of this receptor is an adult who was a healthcare worker with PCR-confirmed SARS-CoV-2 infection or an uninfected control (not recorded which). CDR3 loop: CASSGQDPSYEQYF. The CDR3 region has the DNA TGTGCCAGCAGTGGACAGGACCCCTCCTACGAGCAGTACTTC.